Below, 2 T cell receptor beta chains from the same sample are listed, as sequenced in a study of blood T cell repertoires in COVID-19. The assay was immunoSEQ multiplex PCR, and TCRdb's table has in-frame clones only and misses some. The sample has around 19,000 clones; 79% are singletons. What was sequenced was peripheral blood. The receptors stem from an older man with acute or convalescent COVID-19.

The CDR3 spells CASNPSGKSYEQYV. The CDR3 nucleotides are TGTGCCAGCAATCCCAGCGGGAAGTCCTACGAGCAGTACGTC. The chain joins TRBV6-5 to TRBJ2-7, with 7 bases aligning to TRBD2. In germline, CDR1 is MNHEY, CDR2 SVGAGI. J was trimmed by 1 base and V by 7 bases; bases with no gene match: 7. CDR3 length equals 14 residues.

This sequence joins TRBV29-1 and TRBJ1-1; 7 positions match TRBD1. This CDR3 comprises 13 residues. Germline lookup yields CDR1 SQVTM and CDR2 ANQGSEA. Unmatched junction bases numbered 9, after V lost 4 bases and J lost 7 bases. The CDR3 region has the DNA TGCAGCGTTGTTAGGCAGGGGGTGGGTGAAGCTTTCTTT. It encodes CSVVRQGVGEAFF.